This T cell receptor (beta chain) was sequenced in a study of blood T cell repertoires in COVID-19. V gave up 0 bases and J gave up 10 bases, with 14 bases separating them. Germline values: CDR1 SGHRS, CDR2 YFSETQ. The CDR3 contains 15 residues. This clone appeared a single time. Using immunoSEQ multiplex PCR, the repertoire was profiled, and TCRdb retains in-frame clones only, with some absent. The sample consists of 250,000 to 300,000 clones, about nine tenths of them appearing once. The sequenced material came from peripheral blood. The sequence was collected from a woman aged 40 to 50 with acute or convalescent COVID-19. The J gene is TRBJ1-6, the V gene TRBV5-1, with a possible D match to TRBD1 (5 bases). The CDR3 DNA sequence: TGCGCCAGCAGCTTGGAGGGGCGGATGAGGTCACCCCTCCACTTT. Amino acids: CASSLEGRMRSPLHF.